Below, one TCR beta chain is given with its context. The data were obtained in a study of cytomegalovirus exposure and HLA in healthy donors. The V end was cut by 2 bases, the J end by 3 bases, with 14 bases between. The CDR3 has 16 residues. Germline-derived CDR1 and CDR2 are MNHEY and SVGAGI. PCR amplification relied on 60 Vbeta primers (plus 13 Jbeta primers). TCRdb keeps only in-frame clones here, not all; method: immunoSEQ multiplex PCR. Its clone listing holds about 200,000 clones. The rearrangement links TRBV6-5 to TRBJ2-1; tentatively, D is TRBD1 (7 bases). The receptor was derived from a boy aged 10-17 years in good health and CMV-seronegative. The sequencing input was PBMCs. CDR3 in amino acids: CASSYDRAGIYNEQFF. CDR3 nucleotides: TGTGCCAGCAGTTACGACAGGGCGGGGATCTACAATGAGCAGTTCTTC.